Below, 16 T cell receptor beta chains from the same sample are listed, as sequenced in a study of control samples from healthy donors and cancer patients. Assay used: immunoSEQ multiplex PCR; TCRdb lists only in-frame clones, some missing. The repertoire consists of about 120,000 clones, with roughly nine tenths occurring once and the leading ten covering approximately 7.8%. The specimen was blood. The receptors originated from a woman younger than 35 in good health.

The chain is built from TRBV2 and TRBJ1-2, with TRBD1 matching over 7 bases. Germline lookup yields CDR1 SNHLY and CDR2 FYNNEI. J was trimmed by 12 bases and V by 5 bases; bases with no gene match: 9. The CDR3 runs 12 residues. CDR3 in DNA: TGTGCCAGCAGTCGTGACAGGGCTGGAAACACCTTC. Its protein product is CASSRDRAGNTF.

V gene TRBV4-1 combines with J gene TRBJ1-2; the D is unclear. Germline loops: CDR1 MGHRA, CDR2 YSYEKL. The ends were cut back, 1 base at V and 8 bases at J, with 14 bases in the middle. The CDR3 has 14 amino acids. The CDR3 spells CASSQGSGPMGYTF. CDR3 nucleotides: TGCGCCAGCAGCCAAGGGTCCGGGCCTATGGGCTACACCTTC.

The chain recombines TRBV6-6 with TRBJ2-4; 7 bases fit TRBD2. Germline CDR1 MNHNY, CDR2 SVGAGI (reference sequence). The CDR3 runs 17 residues. Germline trimming cut 5 bases from V and 0 bases from J; bases unmatched to any gene: 10. The CDR3 sequence is CASSRRTGGVAKNIQYF. CDR3 nucleotides: TGTGCCAGCAGTCGGCGGACGGGGGGTGTAGCCAAAAACATTCAGTACTTC.

The rearrangement joins TRBV27 to TRBJ1-1; weak D call: TRBD1 (5 bases). V was shortened by 3 bases and J by 4 bases, with 12 bases between the two germline ends. Per the germline V gene, CDR1 is MNHEY and CDR2 is SMNVEV (reference sequence). The CDR3 is 14 amino acids. Written as DNA, the CDR3 is TGTGCCAGCAGTTTTGAGGCGGGGGGCACTGAAGCTTTCTTT. Amino acids: CASSFEAGGTEAFF.

This rearrangement joins TRBV7-9 to TRBJ2-5; D remains unclear. The germline V gene has CDR1 SEHNR and CDR2 FQNEAQ (reference sequence). Trimming cost V 3 bases and J 1 base, with 9 bases left between them. The CDR3 spans 14 residues. The CDR3 sequence: CASSFGEGQETQYF. DNA of the CDR3: TGTGCCAGCAGCTTTGGGGAAGGCCAAGAGACCCAGTACTTC. Full variable domain (rest looked up from reference TRBV7-9 and TRBJ2-5): DTGVSQNPRHKITKRGQNVTFRCDPISEHNRLYWYRQTLGQGPEFLTYFQNEAQLEKSRLLSDRFSAERPKGSFSTLEIQRTEQGDSAMYLCASSFGEGQETQYFGPGTRLLVL.

This chain joins TRBV30 and TRBJ1-5; no clear D gene. Germline CDR1 and CDR2: GTSNPN and SVGIG (reference sequence). The CDR3 covers 13 residues. The V end was cut by 3 bases, the J end by 4 bases, with 10 bases between. The CDR3 here is CAWSPYYNQPQHF. DNA of the CDR3: TGTGCCTGGAGCCCGTATTATAATCAGCCCCAGCATTTT.

The rearrangement uses TRBV11-1 and TRBJ2-7; 7 bases are a match to TRBD1. CDR1 and CDR2 (germline): SGHAT, FQDESV (reference sequence). This CDR3 region has 16 residues. Trimming removed 5 bases from V and 3 bases from J; junction bases left unmatched: 13. In DNA form, the CDR3 reads TGTGCCAGCAGCCCCGGGGCAGGGGGTACAATCTACGAGCAGTACTTC. It specifies CASSPGAGGTIYEQYF.

The gene calls are TRBV28 and TRBJ1-1; D is unresolved. This CDR3 spans 15 amino acids. V was shortened by 8 bases and J by 3 bases, with 19 bases between the two germline ends. Germline-derived CDR1 and CDR2 are MDHEN and SYDVKM. CDR3 protein: CASPPGYRADTEAFF. CDR3 DNA: TGTGCCAGCCCCCCGGGGTATAGGGCGGACACTGAAGCTTTCTTT.

The chain has TRBV10-3 and TRBJ1-1, with a weak D call TRBD1 (6 bases). This CDR3 is built from 14 residues. Germline assignment: CDR1 ENHRY and CDR2 SYGVKD. V was pared by 3 bases and J by 4 bases, with 12 bases between. The CDR3: CAISERGGTTEAFF. CDR3 DNA sequence: TGTGCCATCAGTGAACGAGGGGGGACCACTGAAGCTTTCTTT.

In this sample, this clone turned up a few times. This sequence joins TRBV6-5 and TRBJ1-6; 9 nucleotides match TRBD1. The CDR3 spans 14 residues. Germline CDR1 reads MNHEY; CDR2 reads SVGAGI. V was clipped by 5 bases and J by 9 bases; unmatched bases: 5. The CDR3 DNA is TGTGCCAGCAGTACAGACAGGGGGTTTTCACCCCTCCACTTT. It encodes CASSTDRGFSPLHF.

This chain links TRBV4-3 with TRBJ1-4; no reliable D call. The CDR3 totals 15 residues. Germline V CDR1 and CDR2: LGHNA, YSLEER. Trimming left V 0 bases short and J 6 bases short, with 11 bases between. CDR3 nucleotide sequence: TGCGCCAGCAGCCAAGATAATAAGGAGTATGAAAAACTGTTTTTT. This encodes CASSQDNKEYEKLFF.

The chain joins TRBV19 to TRBJ1-2; D possibly corresponds to TRBD1 (5 bases). Germline V gene data show CDR1 as LNHDA and CDR2 as SQIVND (reference sequence). The CDR3 length is 13 residues. Trimming stripped 7 bases from V and 6 bases from J, with 15 bases between. The CDR3 is CASTRGAGDGYTF. The DNA of the CDR3 is TGTGCCAGTACGCGCGGGGCGGGGGATGGCTACACCTTC.

The rearrangement links TRBV10-2 to TRBJ1-1; 7 bases match TRBD1. In germline, CDR1 is WSHSY, CDR2 SAAADI. CDR3 length: 13 amino acids. The trim removed 6 bases at V and 3 bases at J, leaving 4 bases unmatched. The CDR3 protein is CASRATGYTEAFF. In DNA, the CDR3 is TGCGCCAGCAGGGCGACAGGGTACACTGAAGCTTTCTTT.

The gene calls are TRBV24-1 and TRBJ2-2, with 10 nucleotides matching TRBD1. The CDR3 consists of 14 residues. J was trimmed by 5 bases and V by 9 bases; bases with no gene match: 5. Per the germline V gene, CDR1 is KGHDR and CDR2 is SFDVKD. The DNA of the CDR3 is TGTGCCACCTGGGACAGGGGTTATACCGGGGAGCTGTTTTTT. This gives the protein CATWDRGYTGELFF.

In this sample, this clone turned up once. Other DNA sequences of this sample code for an identical CDR3. V and J are TRBV19 and TRBJ1-1; 8 nucleotides line up with TRBD1. CDR3 length: 13 residues. V lost 3 bases to trimming and J lost 6 bases; unmatched junction nucleotides: 3. The germline gives CDR1 LNHDA, CDR2 SQIVND (reference sequence). CDR3 bases: TGTGCCAGTAGTATCCAACAGGGGGCTGAAGCTTTCTTT. It codes for CASSIQQGAEAFF. Filled out from reference TRBV19 and TRBJ1-1, the complete variable domain reads DGGITQSPKYLFRKEGQNVTLSCEQNLNHDAMYWYRQDPGQGLRLIYYSQIVNDFQKGDIAEGYSVSREKKESFPLTVTSAQKNPTAFYLCASSIQQGAEAFFGQGTRLTVV.

This chain connects TRBV28 to TRBJ2-3; maybe TRBD2 (6 bases). CDR1 and CDR2 (germline): MDHEN, SYDVKM. The CDR3 runs 16 residues. V lost 6 bases and J lost 0, with 16 bases in between. The CDR3, as DNA: TGTGCCAGCAGCATACTAGCTCGCCCAAGCACAGATACGCAGTATTTT. Protein sequence: CASSILARPSTDTQYF. The full variable domain, its missing parts supplied by reference TRBV28 and TRBJ2-3, is DVKVTQSSRYLVKRTGEKVFLECVQDMDHENMFWYRQDPGLGLRLIYFSYDVKMKEKGDIPEGYSVSREKKERFSLILESASTNQTSMYLCASSILARPSTDTQYFGPGTRLTVL.